This TCR beta chain was observed in a study of PD-1 blockade in mismatch repair-deficient tumors. Study summary: Patients had about a dozen mismatch repair-deficient cancer types and were previously treated and progressing.

Study observations and caveats: After pembrolizumab, tumor-resident clones rose rapidly, then generally contracted before radiologic responses.

Profiled with immunoSEQ multiplex PCR; TCRdb holds only in-frame clones, not every one. The sample includes approximately 22,000 clones, almost 85% of them seen just once. PCR or immunohistochemistry showed mismatch repair deficiency in every enrolled patient. Three pembrolizumab responders had their TCRs sequenced. Concerning this clone itself: Its antigen is still unknown.

The sample in question was peripheral blood, obtained 2 weeks after starting pembrolizumab. The receptor comes from an adult with mismatch repair-deficient cancer.

The CDR3 spells CASGSTSGVEQFF. The CDR3 bases are TGTGCTAGTGGTTCGACTAGCGGGGTGGAGCAGTTCTTC. The chain couples TRBV12-5 to TRBJ2-1; TRBD2 aligns across 11 bases. Germline V gene data show CDR1 as LGHNT and CDR2 as FRNRAP. The V and J ends lost 4 bases and 10 bases, in that order; junction bases with no gene match: 3. CDR3 length: 13 residues.